These T cell receptor beta chains were read from a single sample in a study of a mutant IDH1 vaccine in newly diagnosed glioma. These receptors' targets are unknown. Assay: immunoSEQ multiplex PCR; the TCRdb copy retains only in-frame clones and omits some. The table records over 45,000 clones, around 75% of them present only once. Specimen: PBMCs, collected from a glioma patient whose treatment included an IDH1 peptide vaccine. Receptors were obtained from a man aged 45-60 years with glioma. CDR3s include the opening cysteine and the closing phenylalanine or tryptophan. The order of the fields is V gene, clone size, J gene, D gene, CDR3 protein, CDR3 DNA. A D gene is named only where the DNA matches it firmly. Clone size is stated in some rows and not others, as once, few, many or a class when expanded.

v_gene: TRBV6-6; abundance: NA; j_gene: TRBJ2-7; d_gene: NA; CDR3aa: CASRAGNEQYF; CDR3nt: TGTGCCAGCAGGGCTGGGAACGAGCAGTACTTC
v_gene: TRBV28; abundance: NA; j_gene: TRBJ1-5; d_gene: NA; CDR3aa: CASTQTGRPQHF; CDR3nt: TGTGCCAGCACCCAGACCGGGCGGCCCCAGCATTTT
v_gene: TRBV4-2; abundance: NA; j_gene: TRBJ1-1; d_gene: NA; CDR3aa: CASRKTGGEAFF; CDR3nt: TGTGCCAGCAGGAAAACGGGCGGTGAGGCTTTCTTT
v_gene: TRBV30; abundance: few; j_gene: TRBJ2-7; d_gene: NA; CDR3aa: CAWSPGKPYEQYF; CDR3nt: TGTGCCTGGAGTCCAGGAAAACCCTACGAGCAGTACTTC
v_gene: TRBV5-1; abundance: NA; j_gene: TRBJ2-5; d_gene: TRBD2; CDR3aa: CASSFSGAIQETQYF; CDR3nt: TGCGCCAGCAGCTTTAGCGGGGCGATTCAAGAGACCCAGTACTTC
v_gene: TRBV6-1; abundance: few; j_gene: TRBJ1-2; d_gene: NA; CDR3aa: CASSEADTGGYGYTF; CDR3nt: TGTGCCAGCAGTGAAGCGGACACTGGCGGATATGGCTACACCTTC
v_gene: TRBV5-4; abundance: once; j_gene: TRBJ2-3; d_gene: TRBD2; CDR3aa: CASSAASGSSTDTQYF; CDR3nt: TGTGCCAGCAGCGCGGCTAGCGGGTCTAGCACAGATACGCAGTATTTT
v_gene: TRBV2; abundance: NA; j_gene: TRBJ2-2; d_gene: TRBD2; CDR3aa: CASSEARLAGGTGELFF; CDR3nt: TGTGCCAGCAGTGAAGCGCGACTAGCGGGGGGCACCGGGGAGCTGTTTTTT
v_gene: TRBV6-5; abundance: once; j_gene: TRBJ2-7; d_gene: TRBD1; CDR3aa: CASSYGQGPYEQYF; CDR3nt: TGTGCCAGCAGTTACGGACAGGGCCCCTACGAGCAGTACTTC
v_gene: TRBV20-1; abundance: NA; j_gene: TRBJ2-7; d_gene: NA; CDR3aa: CSARGDYEQYF; CDR3nt: TGCAGTGCTAGGGGCGACTACGAGCAGTACTTC
v_gene: TRBV2; abundance: few; j_gene: TRBJ1-5; d_gene: NA; CDR3aa: CASSIGTVRQPQHF; CDR3nt: TGTGCCAGCAGTATTGGAACAGTCCGTCAGCCCCAGCATTTT
v_gene: TRBV19; abundance: NA; j_gene: TRBJ2-1; d_gene: NA; CDR3aa: CASSIDGGPYNEQFF; CDR3nt: TGTGCCAGTAGTATAGACGGGGGGCCCTACAATGAGCAGTTCTTC
v_gene: TRBV7-2; abundance: NA; j_gene: TRBJ2-7; d_gene: NA; CDR3aa: CASSSSHRPVSYEQYF; CDR3nt: TGTGCCAGCAGCTCCTCCCACAGGCCGGTCTCCTACGAGCAGTACTTC
v_gene: TRBV5-8; abundance: NA; j_gene: TRBJ1-5; d_gene: NA; CDR3aa: CATFPALYQPQHF; CDR3nt: TGTGCCACATTCCCGGCCCTCTATCAGCCCCAGCATTTT
v_gene: TRBV5-4; abundance: NA; j_gene: TRBJ2-3; d_gene: NA; CDR3aa: CASSLEGTPPDTQYF; CDR3nt: TGTGCCAGCAGCTTGGAGGGGACCCCCCCAGATACGCAGTATTTT
v_gene: TRBV4-1; abundance: NA; j_gene: TRBJ1-6; d_gene: NA; CDR3aa: CASSQDLGGGNSPLHF; CDR3nt: TGCGCCAGCAGCCAAGATCTAGGAGGGGGAAATTCACCCCTCCACTTT
v_gene: TRBV5-1; abundance: few; j_gene: TRBJ2-3; d_gene: TRBD2; CDR3aa: CASSFSGPLSGQYF; CDR3nt: TGCGCCAGCAGCTTTAGCGGGCCCTTATCCGGGCAGTATTTT
v_gene: TRBV2; abundance: NA; j_gene: TRBJ2-7; d_gene: NA; CDR3aa: CASTAGTSGSYEQYF; CDR3nt: TGTGCCAGCACTGCGGGGACATCGGGGTCCTACGAGCAGTACTTC
v_gene: TRBV6-4; abundance: few; j_gene: TRBJ2-6; d_gene: NA; CDR3aa: CASSEGSGANVLTF; CDR3nt: TGTGCCAGCAGTGAAGGTTCTGGGGCCAACGTCCTGACTTTC
v_gene: TRBV27; abundance: NA; j_gene: TRBJ2-7; d_gene: NA; CDR3aa: CASSSRYEQYF; CDR3nt: TGTGCCAGCAGTTCCCGGTACGAGCAGTACTTC
v_gene: TRBV4-1; abundance: few; j_gene: TRBJ2-3; d_gene: TRBD1; CDR3aa: CASSSPVGQGTDTQYF; CDR3nt: TGCGCCAGCAGCTCCCCGGTGGGACAGGGAACAGATACGCAGTATTTT
v_gene: TRBV28; abundance: NA; j_gene: TRBJ1-4; d_gene: NA; CDR3aa: CASSLSGAGRTNEKLFF; CDR3nt: TGTGCCAGCAGTTTATCAGGGGCGGGCAGAACTAATGAAAAACTGTTTTTT
v_gene: TRBV18; abundance: NA; j_gene: TRBJ1-1; d_gene: NA; CDR3aa: CASSANKNTEAFF; CDR3nt: TGTGCCAGCTCAGCCAACAAGAACACTGAAGCTTTCTTT
v_gene: TRBV30; abundance: NA; j_gene: TRBJ1-3; d_gene: NA; CDR3aa: CAWSTGFSGNTIYF; CDR3nt: TGTGCCTGGTCGACAGGTTTCTCTGGAAACACCATATATTTT
v_gene: TRBV13; abundance: NA; j_gene: TRBJ1-1; d_gene: NA; CDR3aa: CASSLGQLNTEAFF; CDR3nt: TGTGCCAGCAGCTTGGGTCAGCTGAACACTGAAGCTTTCTTT
v_gene: TRBV19; abundance: NA; j_gene: TRBJ1-2; d_gene: TRBD1; CDR3aa: CASSTTGLGYTF; CDR3nt: TGTGCCAGTAGCACGACAGGGCTTGGCTACACCTTC
v_gene: TRBV5-1; abundance: once; j_gene: TRBJ1-1; d_gene: TRBD1; CDR3aa: CASSLNRGEAFF; CDR3nt: TGCGCCAGCAGCTTGAACAGGGGCGAAGCTTTCTTT
v_gene: TRBV5-1; abundance: few; j_gene: TRBJ1-1; d_gene: NA; CDR3aa: CASSFPGGTEAFF; CDR3nt: TGCGCCAGCAGCTTTCCGGGAGGGACTGAAGCTTTCTTT
v_gene: TRBV18; abundance: NA; j_gene: TRBJ1-1; d_gene: NA; CDR3aa: CASSRSRAPGVGMKGTEAFF; CDR3nt: TGTGCCAGCTCACGTTCCAGGGCACCTGGGGTTGGTATGAAGGGCACTGAAGCTTTCTTT